This T cell receptor (beta chain) was sequenced during a study of Ad26.COV2.S vaccination and SARS-CoV-2 variants. Study information: Intramuscularly, Ad26.COV2.S was given either once or twice, 56 days apart. Study-level findings and limits: Estimates derived from TCR breadth and depth analyses may have underestimated total T cell responses. Post-vaccination spike-specific CD8+ and CD4+ T cell responses reportedly had substantial breadth.

TCRdb's table, derived via immunoSEQ multiplex PCR, lists solely in-frame clones and lacks some. The sample lists more than 300,000 clones, around nine tenths occurring once. Per the germline V gene, CDR1 is PRHDT and CDR2 is FYEKMQ (reference sequence). The CDR3 runs 12 residues. Trimming removed 0 bases at V and 5 bases at J, with 4 bases between. Treatment: some 20 received Ad26.COV2.S at low or high dose, single or two shots; a few received placebo; per-sample allocation not given. At day 63 after the first vaccine or placebo injection, samples were drawn. As to this clone: Its antigen is not identified.

This specimen was peripheral blood, taken in a trial of Ad26.COV2.S vaccine versus placebo. The genes are TRBV13 and TRBJ2-5; no clear D gene. This clonotype was obtained from a person between 18 and 65 years old who received the Ad26.COV2.S COVID-19 vaccine or a placebo. The CDR3 bases are TGTGCCAGCAGCTTAGGACCCGAGACCCAGTACTTC. It specifies CASSLGPETQYF.